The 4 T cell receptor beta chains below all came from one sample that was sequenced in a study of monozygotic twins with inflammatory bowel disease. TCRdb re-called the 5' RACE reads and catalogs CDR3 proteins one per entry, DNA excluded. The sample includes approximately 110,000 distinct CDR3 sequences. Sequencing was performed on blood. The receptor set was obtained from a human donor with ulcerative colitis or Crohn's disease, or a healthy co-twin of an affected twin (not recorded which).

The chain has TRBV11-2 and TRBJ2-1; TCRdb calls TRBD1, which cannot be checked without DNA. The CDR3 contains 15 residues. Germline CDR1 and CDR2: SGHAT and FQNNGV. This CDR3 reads CASSLGGAWGNEQFF.

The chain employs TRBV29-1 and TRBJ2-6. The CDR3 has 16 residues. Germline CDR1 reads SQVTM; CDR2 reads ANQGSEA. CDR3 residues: CSVEGTDASGANVLTF.

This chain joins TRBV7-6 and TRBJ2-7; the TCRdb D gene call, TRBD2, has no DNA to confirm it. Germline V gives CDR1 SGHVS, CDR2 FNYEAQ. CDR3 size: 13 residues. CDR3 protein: CASSPTGGHEQYF.

The CDR3: CASSPRGAWTYEQYF. V and J are TRBV5-4 and TRBJ2-7; TCRdb lists TRBD1, though no DNA is available to test this call. This CDR3 spans 15 amino acids. The V gene's germline CDR1 is SGHNT and CDR2 YYREEE (reference sequence).